The clone carrying this T cell receptor beta chain came up a few times. This specimen comes from a study of T cells in Graves' hyperthyroidism and ophthalmopathy. V was cut by 2 bases and J by 5 bases, with 6 bases left in between. CDR1 is GTSNPN and CDR2 is SVGIG in the germline V gene (reference sequence). CDR3 length: 12 residues. RNA transcripts gave rise to amplified TCR beta CDR3 regions. The primer set for the first-round RT-PCR of the TCR CDR3 was HTBI. TCRdb used MiXCR to reprocess the multiplex PCR reads, holding one entry per CDR3 protein. The table shows about 400,000 distinct CDR3 sequences, with 13% to 15% occurring only once.

Input material: blood. This TCR derives from a woman in her twenties or thirties with Graves' ophthalmopathy. The chain employs TRBV30 and TRBJ2-2; maybe TRBD2 (5 bases). This CDR3 is CAWSRGTGELFF. CDR3 bases: TGTGCCTGGAGTCGGGGTACCGGGGAGCTGTTTTTT.